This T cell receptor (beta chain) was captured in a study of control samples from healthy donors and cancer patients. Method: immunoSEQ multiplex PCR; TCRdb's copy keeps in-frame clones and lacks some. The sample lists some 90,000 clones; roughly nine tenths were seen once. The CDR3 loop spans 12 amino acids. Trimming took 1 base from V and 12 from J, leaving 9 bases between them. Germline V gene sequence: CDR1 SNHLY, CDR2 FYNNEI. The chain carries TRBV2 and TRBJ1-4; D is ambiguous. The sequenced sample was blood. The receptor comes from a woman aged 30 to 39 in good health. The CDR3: CASSEGTKELFF. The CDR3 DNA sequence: TGTGCCAGCAGTGAAGGCACCAAGGAACTGTTTTTT.